This TCR beta chain appears in the sequencing data of a study of CD8+CD57+ T cells in acquired aplastic anemia. The ends were cut back, 3 bases at V and 4 bases at J, with 11 bases in the middle. The CDR3 contains 14 residues. Germline loops: CDR1 ENHRY, CDR2 SYGVKD. Study outcomes and limitations: The study identified almost 30 CD8+ CDR3 sequences shared by patients and controls.

The template for TCR beta VDJ and CDR3 sequence profiling was genomic DNA. Via MiXCR, TCRdb re-called the reads, giving one row per CDR3 protein. Of roughly 190,000 distinct CDR3 sequences detected, nearly 50% appear once; the ten largest clones hold about 9.5%. Sequencing involved patients with CD8+CD57+ cell expansion previously shown by flow cytometry. In this sample, this clonotype turned up many times. Antigen specificity is unknown. The sequencing input was sorted CD4+, CD8+, or CD8+CD57+ T cells (not recorded which) from PBMCs. The receptor was derived from a human donor with aplastic anemia. The chain is built from TRBV10-3 and TRBJ2-3; TRBD2 might be the D (5 bases). The CDR3 coding sequence is TGTGCCATCAGTGAAGGGCTAGCCCCAGATACGCAGTATTTT. Translated: CAISEGLAPDTQYF.